This T cell receptor (beta chain) is drawn from a study of identical twins (dated by TCRdb to 2016 to 2017). With regard to the full study: TCR alpha and beta repertoires from monozygotic twins, unrelated adults of various ages and cord blood were deep-sequenced to test whether fetal clonotypes persist. Replicate twin experiments were performed at different times using different library preparation protocols to rule out contamination. General conclusions and limits of the study: In monozygotic twins, recombination models systematically underestimated out-of-frame TCR alpha sharing, but the models matched the sharing seen between unrelated individuals. Out-of-frame TCR alpha sequences shared between twins showed an excess of low generation-probability sequences compared with coincidental sharing between unrelated individuals. The excess sharing between twins in beta out-of-frame sequences was weaker because fewer shared sequences reduced the signal-to-noise ratio. Conclusions relied on cross-sectional statistical analysis, since the same donors could not be followed over many years. Abundant cord blood beta clonotypes had fewer insertions, young adult naive repertoires showed a similar but weaker trend, and memory repertoires showed no such trend. Invariant T cells such as MAIT and iNKT could partly confound zero-insertion analyses, though diverse VJ usage argued against this for most clonotypes.

Libraries were built with 5' RACE. TCRdb lists the instrument as Illumina HiSeq 2000. A universal primer binding site was introduced by template switching, and a unique molecular identifier was present in the final cDNA, enabling accurate counting of TCR cDNA molecules. Specific primers in the conserved constant-segment region were used to synthesize first-strand cDNA for the TCR alpha and beta chains. To control for contamination, every cDNA library was double barcoded, receiving both a SMART-Mk sample barcode and Illumina barcodes. TruSeq adapter sequences along with Illumina sample barcodes were introduced in two successive PCR steps. TCR alpha and beta cDNA libraries were sequenced on the Illumina HiSeq platform with custom primers. For the original study's pipeline: Raw reads were processed with MiGEC to extract unique molecular identifiers, and MiXCR was used to determine CDR3 positions. For each individual, recombination models were inferred using an EM algorithm with the repgenHMM and IGoR tools. Shared clonotype analysis was performed with the tcR package in R, normalizing sharing by the product of cloneset sizes. Out-of-frame nonproductive sequences were analyzed to study raw recombination free of thymic and clonal selection effects. The raw public reads went through TCRdb reprocessing: fastp at Q25, MiXCR clone calling, in-frame beta chains kept. Rows are combined by CDR3 protein, so each entry shows the most common genes and DNA. The V and J calls and clone size come from TCRdb's table, not from the authors' own analysis. The sample table holds 450,000 or so distinct CDR3 sequences, of which approximately 14% were seen once. Approximately 0.52% of the sample is held by the ten biggest clonotypes.

A word on this clonotype: What antigen it recognizes has not been identified. An end of the junction does not agree with germline; a read error may underlie this.

The CDR1 and CDR2 encoded by the germline V gene (reference sequence) are LNHNV and YYDKDF. Including the terminal cysteine and phenylalanine, the CDR3 comprises 14 residues. CDR3 DNA is the only sequence kept; it has 42 bases, read in frame from the first base. Only healthy Caucasian donors were included. The twin cohort consisted of three pairs of female monozygotic twins, all aged roughly 18 to 29 years. Positive isolation kits from Invitrogen were used to isolate CD4+ and CD8+ T cell populations. The same specimen was also included in a second study, on yellow fever vaccine responses in identical twins. The second study, in turn, reports: The authors reported that the T cell response to vaccination in identical twins appeared partly convergent and partly personalized. The study precisely tracked vaccine-responding T cell clones in identical twins.

This clonotype was sampled from a woman aged 18-35 years in good health. Material for sequencing was CD4+ T cells sorted from blood. The rearrangement combines TRBV15 with TRBJ2-7, and possibly TRBD1, on 6 matching bases. The CDR3: CATSRGDKSYEQCF. The DNA is as follows: TGTGCCACCAGCAGAGGGGACAAGTCCTACGAGCAGTGCTTC. Full variable domain (CDR3 extended with the reference TRBV15 and TRBJ2-7 proteins): DAMVIQNPRYQVTQFGKPVTLSCSQTLNHNVMYWYQQKSSQAPKLLFHYYDKDFNNEADTPDNFQSRRPNTSFCFLDIRSPGLGDTAMYLCATSRGDKSYEQCFGPGTRLTVT.